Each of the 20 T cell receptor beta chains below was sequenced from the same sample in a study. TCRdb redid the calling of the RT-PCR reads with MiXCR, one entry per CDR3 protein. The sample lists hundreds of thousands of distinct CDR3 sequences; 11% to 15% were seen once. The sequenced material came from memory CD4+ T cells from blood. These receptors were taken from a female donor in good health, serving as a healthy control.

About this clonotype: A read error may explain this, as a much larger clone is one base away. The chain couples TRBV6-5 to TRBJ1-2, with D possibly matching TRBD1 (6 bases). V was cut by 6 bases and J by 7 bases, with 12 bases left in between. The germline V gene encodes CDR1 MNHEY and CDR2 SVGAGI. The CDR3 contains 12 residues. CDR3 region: CASSLYRVGYTF. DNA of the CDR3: TGTGCCAGCAGCCTGTACAGGGTTGGCTACACCTTC.

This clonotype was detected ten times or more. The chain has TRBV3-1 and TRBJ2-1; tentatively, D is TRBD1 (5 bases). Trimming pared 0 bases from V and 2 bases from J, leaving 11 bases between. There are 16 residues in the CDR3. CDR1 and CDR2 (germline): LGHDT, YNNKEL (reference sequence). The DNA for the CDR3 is TGTGCCAGCAGCCAAGATGGGCAGGGTACCTACAATGAGCAGTTCTTC. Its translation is CASSQDGQGTYNEQFF.

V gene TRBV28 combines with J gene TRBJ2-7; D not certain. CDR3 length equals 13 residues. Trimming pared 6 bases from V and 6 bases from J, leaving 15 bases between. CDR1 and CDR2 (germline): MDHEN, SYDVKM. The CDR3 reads CASSGPIPAEQYF. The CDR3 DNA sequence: TGTGCCAGCAGCGGTCCGATCCCTGCCGAGCAGTACTTC. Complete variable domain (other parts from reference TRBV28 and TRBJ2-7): DVKVTQSSRYLVKRTGEKVFLECVQDMDHENMFWYRQDPGLGLRLIYFSYDVKMKEKGDIPEGYSVSREKKERFSLILESASTNQTSMYLCASSGPIPAEQYFGPGTRLTVT.

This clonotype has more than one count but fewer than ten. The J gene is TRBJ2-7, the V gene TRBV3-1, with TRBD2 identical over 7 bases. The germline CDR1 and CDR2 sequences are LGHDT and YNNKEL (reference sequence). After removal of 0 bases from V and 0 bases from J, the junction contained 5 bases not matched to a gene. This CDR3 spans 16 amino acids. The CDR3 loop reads CASSQDLSGVSYEQYF. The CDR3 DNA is TGTGCCAGCAGCCAAGATCTAAGCGGGGTCTCCTACGAGCAGTACTTC.

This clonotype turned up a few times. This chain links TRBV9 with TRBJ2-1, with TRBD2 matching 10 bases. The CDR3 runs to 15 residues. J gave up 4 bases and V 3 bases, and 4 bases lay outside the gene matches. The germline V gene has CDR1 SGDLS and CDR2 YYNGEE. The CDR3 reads CASSAASGGYNEQFF. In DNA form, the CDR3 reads TGTGCCAGCAGCGCTGCTAGCGGGGGTTACAATGAGCAGTTCTTC.

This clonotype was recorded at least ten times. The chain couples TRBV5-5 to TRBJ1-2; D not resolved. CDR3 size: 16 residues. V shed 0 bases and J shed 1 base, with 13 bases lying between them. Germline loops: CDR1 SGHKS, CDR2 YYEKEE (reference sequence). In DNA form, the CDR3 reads TGTGCCAGCAGCTTGGCGGGCGGAATTTATAACTATGGCTACACCTTC. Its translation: CASSLAGGIYNYGYTF. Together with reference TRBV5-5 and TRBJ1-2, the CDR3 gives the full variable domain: DAGVTQSPTHLIKTRGQQVTLRCSPISGHKSVSWYQQVLGQGPQFIFQYYEKEERGRGNFPDRFSARQFPNYSSELNVNALLLGDSALYLCASSLAGGIYNYGYTFGSGTRLTVV.

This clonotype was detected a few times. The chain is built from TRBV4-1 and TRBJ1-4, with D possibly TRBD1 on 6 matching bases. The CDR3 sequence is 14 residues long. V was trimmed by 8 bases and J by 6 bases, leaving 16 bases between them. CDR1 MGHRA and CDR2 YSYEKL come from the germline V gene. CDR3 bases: TGCGCCAGCGGAGGAACAGGGTGGGATGAAAAACTGTTTTTT. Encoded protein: CASGGTGWDEKLFF.

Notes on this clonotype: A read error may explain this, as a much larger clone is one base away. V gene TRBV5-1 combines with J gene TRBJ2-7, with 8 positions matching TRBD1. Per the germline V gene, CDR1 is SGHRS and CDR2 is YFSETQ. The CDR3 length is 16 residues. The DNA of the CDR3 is TGCGCCAGCAGCCGATCCGACCGGGACAGGAGACGCGAGCAGTGCTTC. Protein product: CASSRSDRDRRREQCF.

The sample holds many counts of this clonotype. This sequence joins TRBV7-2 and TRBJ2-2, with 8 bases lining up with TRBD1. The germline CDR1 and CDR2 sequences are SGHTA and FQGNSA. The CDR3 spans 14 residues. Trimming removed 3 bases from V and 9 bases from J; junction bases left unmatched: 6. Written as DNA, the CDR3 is TGTGCCAGCAGCTTGGGACAGGAGGTCAGGGAGCTGTTTTTT. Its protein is CASSLGQEVRELFF.

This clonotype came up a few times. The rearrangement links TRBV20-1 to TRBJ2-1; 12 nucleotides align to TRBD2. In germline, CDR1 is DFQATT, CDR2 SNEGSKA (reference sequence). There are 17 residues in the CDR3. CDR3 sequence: CSTSDLAGGQIRNEQFF. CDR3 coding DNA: TGCAGCACCAGCGATCTAGCGGGAGGGCAAATAAGAAATGAGCAGTTCTTC.

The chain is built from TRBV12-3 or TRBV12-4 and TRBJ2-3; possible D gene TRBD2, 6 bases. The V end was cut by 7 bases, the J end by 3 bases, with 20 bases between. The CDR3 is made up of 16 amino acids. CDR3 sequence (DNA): TGTGCCAGCACCACCCCCATATCGGGGGTGACAGATACGCAGTATTTT. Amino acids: CASTTPISGVTDTQYF.

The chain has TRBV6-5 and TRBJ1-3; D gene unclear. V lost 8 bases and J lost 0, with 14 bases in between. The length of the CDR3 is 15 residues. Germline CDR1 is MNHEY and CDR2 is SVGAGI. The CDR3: CASLEPAGSGNTIYF. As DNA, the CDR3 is TGTGCCAGCCTCGAACCGGCGGGCTCTGGAAACACCATATATTTT.

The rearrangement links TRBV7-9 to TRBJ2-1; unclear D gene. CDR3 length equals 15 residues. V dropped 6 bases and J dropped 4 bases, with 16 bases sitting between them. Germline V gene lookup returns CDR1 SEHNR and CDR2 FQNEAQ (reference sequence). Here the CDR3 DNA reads TGTGCCAGCAGGCCATTCCAGGAATATTACAATGAGCAGTTCTTC. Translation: CASRPFQEYYNEQFF.

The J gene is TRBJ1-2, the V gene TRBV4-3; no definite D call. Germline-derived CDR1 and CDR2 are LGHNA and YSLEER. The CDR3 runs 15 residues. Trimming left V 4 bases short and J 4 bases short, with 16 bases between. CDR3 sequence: CASSLDRSALYGYTF. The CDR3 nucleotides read TGCGCCAGCAGCCTGGATCGGTCCGCACTCTATGGCTACACCTTC.

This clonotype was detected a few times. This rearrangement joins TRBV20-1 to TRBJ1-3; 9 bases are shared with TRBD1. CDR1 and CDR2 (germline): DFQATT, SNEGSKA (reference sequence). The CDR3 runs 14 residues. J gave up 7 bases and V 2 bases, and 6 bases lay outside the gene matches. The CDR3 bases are TGCAGTGCTAGACGGACAGGGGCCGGGAACACCATATATTTT. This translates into CSARRTGAGNTIYF.

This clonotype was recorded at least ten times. The CDR3: CSARDQRGNEKLFF. CDR3 in DNA: TGCAGTGCTAGAGACCAGCGGGGTAATGAAAAACTGTTTTTT. The rearrangement uses TRBV20-1 and TRBJ1-4; D gene unclear. Germline CDR1 is DFQATT and CDR2 is SNEGSKA (reference sequence). The CDR3 is 14 residues long. V lost 0 bases, J lost 4 bases, and 9 bases lay in between.

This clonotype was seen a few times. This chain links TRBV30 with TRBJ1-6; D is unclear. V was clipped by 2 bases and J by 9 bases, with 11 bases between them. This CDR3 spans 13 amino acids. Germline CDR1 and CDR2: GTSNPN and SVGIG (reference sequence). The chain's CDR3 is CAWSSGSTSPLHF. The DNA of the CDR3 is TGTGCCTGGAGTTCGGGCAGTACTTCACCCCTCCACTTT. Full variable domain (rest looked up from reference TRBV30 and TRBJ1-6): SQTIHQWPATLVQPVGSPLSLECTVEGTSNPNLYWYRQAAGRGLQLLFYSVGIGQISSEVPQNLSASRPQDRQFILSSKKLLLSDSGFYLCAWSSGSTSPLHFGNGTRLTVT.

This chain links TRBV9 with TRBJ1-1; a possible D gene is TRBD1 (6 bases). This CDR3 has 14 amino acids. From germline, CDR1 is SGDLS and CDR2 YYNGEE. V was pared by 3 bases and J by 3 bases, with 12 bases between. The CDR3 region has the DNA TGTGCCAGCAGCGAACTTTCAGGGGACACTGAAGCTTTCTTT. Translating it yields CASSELSGDTEAFF.

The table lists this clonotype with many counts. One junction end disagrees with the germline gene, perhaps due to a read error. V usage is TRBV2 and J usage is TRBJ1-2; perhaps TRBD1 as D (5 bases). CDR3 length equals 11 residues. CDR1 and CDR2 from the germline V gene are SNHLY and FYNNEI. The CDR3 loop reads CASSEGLGRDF. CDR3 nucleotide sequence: TGTGCCAGCAGTGAAGGCCTGGGACGAGATTTC.

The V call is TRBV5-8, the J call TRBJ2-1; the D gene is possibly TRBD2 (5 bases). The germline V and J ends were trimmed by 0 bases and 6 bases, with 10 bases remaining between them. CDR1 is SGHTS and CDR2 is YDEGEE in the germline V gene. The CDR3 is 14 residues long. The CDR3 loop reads CASSLESGSNEQFF. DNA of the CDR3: TGTGCCAGCAGCTTGGAAAGCGGTAGCAATGAGCAGTTCTTC.